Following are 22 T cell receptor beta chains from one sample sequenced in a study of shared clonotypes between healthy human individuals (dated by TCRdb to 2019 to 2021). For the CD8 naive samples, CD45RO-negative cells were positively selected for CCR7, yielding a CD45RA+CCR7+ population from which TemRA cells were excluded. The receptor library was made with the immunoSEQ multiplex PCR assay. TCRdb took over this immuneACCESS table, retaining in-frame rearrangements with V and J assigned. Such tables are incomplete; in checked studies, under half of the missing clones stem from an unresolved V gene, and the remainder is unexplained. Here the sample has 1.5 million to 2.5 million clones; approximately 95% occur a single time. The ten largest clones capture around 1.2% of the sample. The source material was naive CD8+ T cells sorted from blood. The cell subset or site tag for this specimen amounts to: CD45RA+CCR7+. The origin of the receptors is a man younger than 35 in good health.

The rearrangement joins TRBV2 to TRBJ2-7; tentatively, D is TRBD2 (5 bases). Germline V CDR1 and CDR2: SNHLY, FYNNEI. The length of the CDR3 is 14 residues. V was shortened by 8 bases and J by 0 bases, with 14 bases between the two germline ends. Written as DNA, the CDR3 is TGTGCCAGCCAGACCGAGGGAAACTCCTACGAGCAGTACTTC. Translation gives CASQTEGNSYEQYF.

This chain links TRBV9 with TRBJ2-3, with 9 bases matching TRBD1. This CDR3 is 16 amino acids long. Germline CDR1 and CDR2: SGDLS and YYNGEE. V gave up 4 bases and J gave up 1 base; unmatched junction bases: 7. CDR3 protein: CASSPEDRGGTDTQYF. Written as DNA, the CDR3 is TGTGCCAGCAGCCCAGAGGACAGGGGAGGCACAGATACGCAGTATTTT.

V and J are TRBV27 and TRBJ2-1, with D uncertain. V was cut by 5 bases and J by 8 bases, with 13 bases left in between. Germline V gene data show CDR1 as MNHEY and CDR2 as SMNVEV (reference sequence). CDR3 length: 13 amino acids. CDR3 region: CASSLWPRDEQFF. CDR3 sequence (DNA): TGTGCCAGCAGTCTTTGGCCCCGCGATGAGCAGTTCTTC.

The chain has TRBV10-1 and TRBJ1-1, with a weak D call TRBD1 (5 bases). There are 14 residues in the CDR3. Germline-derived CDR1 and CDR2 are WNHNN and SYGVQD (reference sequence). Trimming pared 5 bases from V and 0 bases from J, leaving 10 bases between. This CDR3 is CASSSSGLNTEAFF. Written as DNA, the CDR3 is TGCGCCAGCAGTAGTTCAGGGTTGAACACTGAAGCTTTCTTT.

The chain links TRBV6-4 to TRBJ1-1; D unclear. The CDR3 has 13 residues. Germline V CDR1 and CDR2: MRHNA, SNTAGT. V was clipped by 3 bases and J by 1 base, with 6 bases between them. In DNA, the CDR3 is TGTGCCAGCAGTGAAACAGAGAACACTGAAGCTTTCTTT. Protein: CASSETENTEAFF.

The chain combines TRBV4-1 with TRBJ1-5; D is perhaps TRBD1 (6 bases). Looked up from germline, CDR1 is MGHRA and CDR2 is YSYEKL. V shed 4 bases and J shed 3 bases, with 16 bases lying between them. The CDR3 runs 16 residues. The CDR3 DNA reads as TGCGCCAGCAGCCCGCGGGTACAGGGTACCAATCAGCCCCAGCATTTT. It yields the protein CASSPRVQGTNQPQHF.

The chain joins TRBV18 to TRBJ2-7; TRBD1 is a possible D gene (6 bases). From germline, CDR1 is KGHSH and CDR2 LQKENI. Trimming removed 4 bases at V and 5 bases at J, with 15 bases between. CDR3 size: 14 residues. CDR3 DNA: TGTGCCAGCTCACGTACAGGGTTTGGTAACGAGCAGTACTTC. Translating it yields CASSRTGFGNEQYF.

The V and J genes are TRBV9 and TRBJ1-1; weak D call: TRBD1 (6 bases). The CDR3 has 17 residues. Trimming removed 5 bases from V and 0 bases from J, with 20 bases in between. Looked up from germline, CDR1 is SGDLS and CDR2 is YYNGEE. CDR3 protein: CASSSKGGEEMNTEAFF. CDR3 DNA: TGTGCCAGCAGTTCTAAAGGGGGGGAGGAGATGAACACTGAAGCTTTCTTT.

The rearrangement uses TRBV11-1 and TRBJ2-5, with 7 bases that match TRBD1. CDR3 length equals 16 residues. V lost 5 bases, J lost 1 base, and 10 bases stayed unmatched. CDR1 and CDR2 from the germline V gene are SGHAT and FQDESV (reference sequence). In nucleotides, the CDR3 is TGTGCCAGCAGCAATAACCGGGACAGCGTCCAAGAGACCCAGTACTTC. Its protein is CASSNNRDSVQETQYF.

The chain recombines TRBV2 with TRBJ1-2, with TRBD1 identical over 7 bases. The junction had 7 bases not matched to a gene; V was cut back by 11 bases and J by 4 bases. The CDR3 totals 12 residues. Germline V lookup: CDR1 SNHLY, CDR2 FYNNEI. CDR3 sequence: CAAIQGIYGYTF. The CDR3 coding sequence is TGTGCCGCGATACAGGGGATCTATGGCTACACCTTC.

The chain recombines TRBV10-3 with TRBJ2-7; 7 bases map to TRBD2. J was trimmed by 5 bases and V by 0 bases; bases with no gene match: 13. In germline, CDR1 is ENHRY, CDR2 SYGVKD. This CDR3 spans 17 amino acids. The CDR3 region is CAISESQRGIGRHEQYF. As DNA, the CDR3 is TGTGCCATCAGTGAGTCCCAGCGGGGTATTGGTCGCCACGAGCAGTACTTC.

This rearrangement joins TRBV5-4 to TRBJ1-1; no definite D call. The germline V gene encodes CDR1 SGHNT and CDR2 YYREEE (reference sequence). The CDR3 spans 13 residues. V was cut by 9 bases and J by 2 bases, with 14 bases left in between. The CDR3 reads CATTPEGNTEAFF. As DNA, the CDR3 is TGTGCCACGACCCCGGAGGGTAACACTGAAGCTTTCTTT.

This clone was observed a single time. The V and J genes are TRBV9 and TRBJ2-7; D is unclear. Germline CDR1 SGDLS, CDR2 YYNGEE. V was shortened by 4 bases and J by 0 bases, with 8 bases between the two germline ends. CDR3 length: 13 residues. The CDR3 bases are TGTGCCAGCAGCCGACTCAGCTCCTACGAGCAGTACTTC. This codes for CASSRLSSYEQYF.

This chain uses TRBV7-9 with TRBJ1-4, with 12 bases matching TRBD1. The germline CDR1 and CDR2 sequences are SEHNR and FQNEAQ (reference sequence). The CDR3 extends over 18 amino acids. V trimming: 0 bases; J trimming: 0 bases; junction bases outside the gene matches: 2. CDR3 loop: CASSLAGTGGATNEKLFF. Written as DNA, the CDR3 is TGTGCCAGCAGCTTAGCAGGGACAGGGGGCGCAACTAATGAAAAACTGTTTTTT.

The DNA of the CDR3 is TGTGCCAGCAGCCCTTCAGATGGTTTAAGTCTTAGCAATCAGCCCCAGCATTTT. It is translated as CASSPSDGLSLSNQPQHF. V gene TRBV27 combines with J gene TRBJ1-5; D is uncertain. From germline, CDR1 is MNHEY and CDR2 SMNVEV (reference sequence). This CDR3 is 18 amino acids long. With 6 bases removed from V and 0 bases from J, the gap between germline ends came to 21 bases.

CDR3 in amino acids: CASSPLQEGWVAQYF. The CDR3 nucleotides are TGTGCCAGCAGCCCGCTGCAGGAGGGCTGGGTCGCCCAGTACTTC. The chain is built from TRBV7-9 and TRBJ2-5; D is perhaps TRBD2 (6 bases). Trimming stripped 5 bases from V and 9 bases from J, with 22 bases between. The length of the CDR3 is 15 residues. Germline CDR1 reads SEHNR; CDR2 reads FQNEAQ (reference sequence). Combining the CDR3 with reference TRBV7-9 and TRBJ2-5 gives the whole variable domain DTGVSQNPRHKITKRGQNVTFRCDPISEHNRLYWYRQTLGQGPEFLTYFQNEAQLEKSRLLSDRFSAERPKGSFSTLEIQRTEQGDSAMYLCASSPLQEGWVAQYFGPGTRLLVL.

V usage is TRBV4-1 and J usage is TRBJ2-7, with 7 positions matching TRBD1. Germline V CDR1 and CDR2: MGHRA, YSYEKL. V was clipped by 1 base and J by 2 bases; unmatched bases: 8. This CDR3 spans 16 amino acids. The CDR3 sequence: CASSQVQGLFAYEQYF. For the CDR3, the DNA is TGCGCCAGCAGCCAAGTACAGGGGTTGTTTGCCTACGAGCAGTACTTC.

The CDR3 DNA reads as TGTGCCAGCACATGGCAGATCCAAGAGACCCAGTACTTC. This encodes CASTWQIQETQYF. The chain recombines TRBV28 with TRBJ2-5; D is unresolved. The CDR3 is 13 residues long. Germline V gene lookup returns CDR1 MDHEN and CDR2 SYDVKM. V gave up 7 bases and J gave up 1 base, with 10 bases separating them.

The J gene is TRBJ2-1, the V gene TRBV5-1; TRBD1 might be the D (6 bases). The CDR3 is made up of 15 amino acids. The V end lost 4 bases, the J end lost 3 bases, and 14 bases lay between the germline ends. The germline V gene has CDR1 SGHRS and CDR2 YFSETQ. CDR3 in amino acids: CASSVGTYDYNEQFF. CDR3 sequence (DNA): TGCGCCAGCAGCGTCGGGACATACGACTACAATGAGCAGTTCTTC.

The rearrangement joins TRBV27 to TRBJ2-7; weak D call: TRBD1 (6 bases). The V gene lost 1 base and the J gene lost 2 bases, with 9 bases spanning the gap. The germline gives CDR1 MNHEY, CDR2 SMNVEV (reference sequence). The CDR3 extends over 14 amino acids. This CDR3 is CASSLLQGPYEQYF. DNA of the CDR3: TGTGCCAGCAGTTTATTACAGGGACCCTACGAGCAGTACTTC.

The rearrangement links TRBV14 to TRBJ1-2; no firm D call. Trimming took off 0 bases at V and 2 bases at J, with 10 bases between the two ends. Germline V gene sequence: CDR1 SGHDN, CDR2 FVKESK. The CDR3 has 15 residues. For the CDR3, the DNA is TGTGCCAGCAGCCAAGATCCGCTGACAAACTATGGCTACACCTTC. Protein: CASSQDPLTNYGYTF.

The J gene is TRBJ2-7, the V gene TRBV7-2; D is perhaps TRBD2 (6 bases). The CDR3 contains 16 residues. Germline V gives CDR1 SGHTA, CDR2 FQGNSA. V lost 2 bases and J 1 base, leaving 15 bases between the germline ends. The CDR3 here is CASSLIAGSLSYEQYF. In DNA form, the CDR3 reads TGTGCCAGCAGCTTAATCGCGGGGAGCTTATCCTACGAGCAGTACTTC.